Listed here are 3 T cell receptor beta chains from one sample, sequenced in a study of cytomegalovirus exposure and HLA in healthy donors. Sequencing was performed with immunoSEQ multiplex PCR; in TCRdb, only in-frame clones are kept and a portion is missing. Among some 98,000 clones listed, 70% to 90% were seen once. Sequencing input: PBMCs. These receptors were obtained from a woman in her twenties or thirties in good health and CMV-seronegative.

The chain employs TRBV28 and TRBJ2-1; D is perhaps TRBD2 (7 bases). Germline lookup yields CDR1 MDHEN and CDR2 SYDVKM. V lost 5 bases and J 14 bases, leaving 25 bases between the germline ends. The CDR3 loop spans 15 amino acids. The CDR3 DNA is TGTGCCAGCAGTCCGCTTACAGGGACGGGACTATTAAAGTTCTTC. It codes for CASSPLTGTGLLKFF.

The rearrangement joins TRBV29-1 to TRBJ1-1; D remains ambiguous. Per the germline V gene, CDR1 is SQVTM and CDR2 is ANQGSEA. The CDR3 is 10 residues long. V lost 7 bases and J 11 bases, leaving 14 bases between the germline ends. The CDR3 DNA follows: TGCAGCGGGGTAGGGAGGGCGGCTTTCTTT. Encoded protein: CSGVGRAAFF.

In nucleotides, the CDR3 is TGTGCCAGTTCCCCCTTTGCCGCAGGGGAAGATAGCAATCAGCCCCAGCATTTT. Translation gives CASSPFAAGEDSNQPQHF. The J gene is TRBJ1-5, the V gene TRBV19; D possibly corresponds to TRBD1 (6 bases). V dropped 8 bases and J dropped 0 bases, with 23 bases sitting between them. Germline lookup yields CDR1 LNHDA and CDR2 SQIVND (reference sequence). This CDR3 has 18 residues.